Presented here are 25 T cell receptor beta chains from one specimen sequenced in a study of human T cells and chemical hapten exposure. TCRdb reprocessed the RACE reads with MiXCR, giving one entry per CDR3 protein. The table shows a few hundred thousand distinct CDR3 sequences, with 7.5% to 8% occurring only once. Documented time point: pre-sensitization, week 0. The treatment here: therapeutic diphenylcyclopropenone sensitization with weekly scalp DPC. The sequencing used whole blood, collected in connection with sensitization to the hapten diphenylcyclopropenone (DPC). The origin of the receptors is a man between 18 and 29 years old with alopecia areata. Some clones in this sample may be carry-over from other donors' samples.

In DNA, the CDR3 is TGTGCCAGCAGCGATGGGGGAGGAACCTTGAACACTGAAGCTTTCTTT. It encodes CASSDGGGTLNTEAFF. J is TRBJ1-1 and V is TRBV9, with D tentatively TRBD1 (5 bases). This CDR3 has 16 residues. V lost 3 bases and J 0 bases, leaving 15 bases between the germline ends. Germline CDR1 reads SGDLS; CDR2 reads YYNGEE.

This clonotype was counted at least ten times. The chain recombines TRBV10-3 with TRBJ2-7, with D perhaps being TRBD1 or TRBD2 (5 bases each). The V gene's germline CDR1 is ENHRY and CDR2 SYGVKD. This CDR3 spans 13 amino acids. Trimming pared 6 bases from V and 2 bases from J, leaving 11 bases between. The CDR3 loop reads CAISPGTPYEQYF. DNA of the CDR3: TGTGCCATCAGCCCCGGGACGCCCTACGAGCAGTACTTC.

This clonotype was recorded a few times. CDR3 region: CASSSRTVTDTQYF. The CDR3 coding sequence is TGTGCCAGCAGTTCTCGGACTGTCACAGATACGCAGTATTTT. The chain couples TRBV6-2 or TRBV6-3 to TRBJ2-3, with D perhaps TRBD2 (5 bases). Germline V gene lookup returns CDR1 MNHEY and CDR2 SVGEGT. This CDR3 is built from 14 residues. Trimming took off 4 bases at V and 2 bases at J, with 10 bases between the two ends.

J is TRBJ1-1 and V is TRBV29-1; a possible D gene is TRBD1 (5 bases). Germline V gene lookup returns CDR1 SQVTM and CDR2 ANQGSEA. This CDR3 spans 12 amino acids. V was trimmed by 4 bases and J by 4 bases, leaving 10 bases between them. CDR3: CSVARVSTEAFF. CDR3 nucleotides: TGCAGCGTTGCCAGGGTCAGCACTGAAGCTTTCTTT.

The CDR3 sequence: CASSLLGQGANQAFF. CDR3 sequence (DNA): TGCGCCAGCAGCTTGTTGGGACAGGGGGCGAACCAGGCTTTCTTT. The chain links TRBV5-1 to TRBJ1-1, with 12 bases identical to TRBD1. Per the germline V gene, CDR1 is SGHRS and CDR2 is YFSETQ. The V gene end was trimmed by 1 base and the J gene end by 11 bases; junction bases not matched to a gene: 9. The CDR3 spans 15 residues.

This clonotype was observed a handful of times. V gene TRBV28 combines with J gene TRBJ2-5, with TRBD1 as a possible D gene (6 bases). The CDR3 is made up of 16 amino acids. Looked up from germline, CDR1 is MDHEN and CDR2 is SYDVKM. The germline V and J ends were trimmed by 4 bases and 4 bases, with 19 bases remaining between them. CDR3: CASSSSGRSGAETQYF. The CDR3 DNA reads TGTGCCAGCAGTTCCTCCGGGCGGTCAGGGGCAGAGACCCAGTACTTC.

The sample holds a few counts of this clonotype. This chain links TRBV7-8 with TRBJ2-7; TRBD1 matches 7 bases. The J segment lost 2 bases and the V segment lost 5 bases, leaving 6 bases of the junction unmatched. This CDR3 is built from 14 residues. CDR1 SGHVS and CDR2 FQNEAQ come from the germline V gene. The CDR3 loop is CASSPRDRTYEQYV. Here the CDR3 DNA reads TGTGCCAGCAGCCCAAGGGACAGAACCTACGAGCAGTACGTC.

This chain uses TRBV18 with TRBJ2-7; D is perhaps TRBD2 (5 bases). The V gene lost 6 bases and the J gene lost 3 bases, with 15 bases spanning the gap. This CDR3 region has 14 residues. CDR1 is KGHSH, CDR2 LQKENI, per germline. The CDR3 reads CASSFADGDYEQYV. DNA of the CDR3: TGTGCCAGCTCCTTCGCCGACGGGGACTACGAGCAGTACGTC.

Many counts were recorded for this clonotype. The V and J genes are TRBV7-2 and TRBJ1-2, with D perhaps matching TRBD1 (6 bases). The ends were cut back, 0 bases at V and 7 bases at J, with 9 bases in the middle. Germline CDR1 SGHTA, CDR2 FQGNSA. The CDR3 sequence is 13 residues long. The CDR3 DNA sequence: TGTGCCAGCAGCTTAGCGCAGGGGATTGGCTACACCTTC. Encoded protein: CASSLAQGIGYTF.

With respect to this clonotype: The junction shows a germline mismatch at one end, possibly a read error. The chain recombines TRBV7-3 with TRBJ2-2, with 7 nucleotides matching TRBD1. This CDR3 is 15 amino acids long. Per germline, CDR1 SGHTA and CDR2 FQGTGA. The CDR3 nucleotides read TGTACCAGCAGCGCGGACAGGAAGAACACCGGGGAGCTGTTTTTT. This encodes CTSSADRKNTGELFF.

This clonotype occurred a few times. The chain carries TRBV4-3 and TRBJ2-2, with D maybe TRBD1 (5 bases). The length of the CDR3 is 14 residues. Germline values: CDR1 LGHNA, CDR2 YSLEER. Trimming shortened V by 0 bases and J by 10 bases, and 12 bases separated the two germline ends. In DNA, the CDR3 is TGCGCCAGCAGCCAAGAGGGGCAGGGCGAGGAGCTGTTTTTT. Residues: CASSQEGQGEELFF.

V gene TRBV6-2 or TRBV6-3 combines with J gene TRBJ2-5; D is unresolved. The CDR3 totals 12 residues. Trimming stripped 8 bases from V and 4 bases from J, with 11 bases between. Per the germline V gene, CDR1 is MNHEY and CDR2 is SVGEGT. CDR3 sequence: CASRRERETQYF. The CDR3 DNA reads TGTGCCAGCCGGCGAGAAAGAGAGACCCAGTACTTC.

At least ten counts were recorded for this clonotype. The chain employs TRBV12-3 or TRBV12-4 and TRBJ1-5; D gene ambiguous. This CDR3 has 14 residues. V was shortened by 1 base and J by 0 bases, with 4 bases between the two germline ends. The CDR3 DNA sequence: TGTGCCAGCAGTTTAGGGTCTAGCAATCAGCCCCAGCATTTT. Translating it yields CASSLGSSNQPQHF.

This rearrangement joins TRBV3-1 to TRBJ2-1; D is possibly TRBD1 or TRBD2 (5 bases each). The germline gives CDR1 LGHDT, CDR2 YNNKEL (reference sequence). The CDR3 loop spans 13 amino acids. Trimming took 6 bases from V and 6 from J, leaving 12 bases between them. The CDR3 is CASRWGPFNEQFF. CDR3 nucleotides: TGTGCCAGCAGGTGGGGACCGTTCAATGAGCAGTTCTTC.

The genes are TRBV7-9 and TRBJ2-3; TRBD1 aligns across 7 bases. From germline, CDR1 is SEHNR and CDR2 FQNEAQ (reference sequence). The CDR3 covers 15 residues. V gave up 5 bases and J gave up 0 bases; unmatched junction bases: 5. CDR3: CASSQLGQSTDTQYF. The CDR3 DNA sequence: TGTGCCAGCAGCCAGTTGGGACAGAGCACAGATACGCAGTATTTT.

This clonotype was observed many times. The DNA for the CDR3 is TGTGCCAGCAGCAAAGACAGGAAATCGAACACTGAAGCTTTCTTT. It translates to CASSKDRKSNTEAFF. V and J are TRBV21-1 and TRBJ1-1; no check of the table's D call, TRBD1, against the DNA was made. TRBV21-1 corresponds to a pseudogene. There are 15 residues in the CDR3.

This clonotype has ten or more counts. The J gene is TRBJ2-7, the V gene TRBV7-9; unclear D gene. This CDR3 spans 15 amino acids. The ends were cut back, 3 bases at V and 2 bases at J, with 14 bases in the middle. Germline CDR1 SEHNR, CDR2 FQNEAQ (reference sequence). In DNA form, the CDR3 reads TGTGCCAGCAGCTTCGGCCGGACGGACCCCTACGAGCAGTACGTC. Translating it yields CASSFGRTDPYEQYV.

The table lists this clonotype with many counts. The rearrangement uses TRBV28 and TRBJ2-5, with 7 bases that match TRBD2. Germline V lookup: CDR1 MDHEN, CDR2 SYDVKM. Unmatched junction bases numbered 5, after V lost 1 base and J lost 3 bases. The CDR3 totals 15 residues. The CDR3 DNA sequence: TGTGCCAGCAGTTTATTATCGGGGGGAGAAGAGACCCAGTACTTC. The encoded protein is CASSLLSGGEETQYF.

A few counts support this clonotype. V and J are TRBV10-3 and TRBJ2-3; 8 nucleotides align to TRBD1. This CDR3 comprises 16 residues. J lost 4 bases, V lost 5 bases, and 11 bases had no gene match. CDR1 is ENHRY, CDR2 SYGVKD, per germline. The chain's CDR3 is CAISFLSGGGADTQYF. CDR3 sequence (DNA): TGTGCCATCAGTTTTCTGTCAGGGGGCGGCGCAGATACGCAGTATTTT.

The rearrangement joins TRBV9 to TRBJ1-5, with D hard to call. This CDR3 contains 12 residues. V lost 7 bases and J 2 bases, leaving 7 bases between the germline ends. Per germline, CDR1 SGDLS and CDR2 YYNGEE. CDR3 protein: CASGSGNQPQHF. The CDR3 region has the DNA TGTGCCAGCGGGTCAGGCAATCAGCCCCAGCATTTT.

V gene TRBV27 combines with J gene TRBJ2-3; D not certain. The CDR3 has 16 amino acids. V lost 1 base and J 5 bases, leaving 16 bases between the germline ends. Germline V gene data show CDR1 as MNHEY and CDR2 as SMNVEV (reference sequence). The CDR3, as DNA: TGTGCCAGCAGTTTATTTCCGCTTTTTCAGGAAGATACGCAGTATTTT. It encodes CASSLFPLFQEDTQYF.

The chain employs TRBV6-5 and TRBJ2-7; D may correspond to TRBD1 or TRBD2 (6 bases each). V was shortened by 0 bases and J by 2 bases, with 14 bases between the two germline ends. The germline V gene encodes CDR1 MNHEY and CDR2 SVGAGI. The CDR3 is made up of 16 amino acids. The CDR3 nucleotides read TGTGCCAGCAGTTACTCGCGCGAGGGGGGTACCTACGAGCAGTACTTC. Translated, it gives CASSYSREGGTYEQYF.

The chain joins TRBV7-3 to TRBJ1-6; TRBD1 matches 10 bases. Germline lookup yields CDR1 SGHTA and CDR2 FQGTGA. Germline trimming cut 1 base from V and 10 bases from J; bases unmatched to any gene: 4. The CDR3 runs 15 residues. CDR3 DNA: TGTGCCAGCAGCTTAAGAGGGGGACAGGGGTCACCCCTCCACTTT. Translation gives CASSLRGGQGSPLHF. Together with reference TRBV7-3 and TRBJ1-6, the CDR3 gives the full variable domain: GAGVSQTPSNKVTEKGKYVELRCDPISGHTALYWYRQSLGQGPEFLIYFQGTGAADDSGLPNDRFFAVRPEGSVSTLKIQRTERGDSAVYLCASSLRGGQGSPLHFGNGTRLTVT.

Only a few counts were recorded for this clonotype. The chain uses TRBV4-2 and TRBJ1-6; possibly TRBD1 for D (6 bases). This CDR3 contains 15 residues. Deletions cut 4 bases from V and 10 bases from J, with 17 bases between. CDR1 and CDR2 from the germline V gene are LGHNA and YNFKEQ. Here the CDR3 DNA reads TGTGCCAGCAGCCTTATAGGACAGTTATTATCACCCCTCCACTTT. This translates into CASSLIGQLLSPLHF.

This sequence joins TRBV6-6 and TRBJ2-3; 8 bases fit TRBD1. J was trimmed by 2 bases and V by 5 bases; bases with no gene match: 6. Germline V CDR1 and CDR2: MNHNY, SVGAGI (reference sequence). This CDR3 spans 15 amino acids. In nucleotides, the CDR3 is TGTGCCAGCAGTAATGGACAGGGTTACACAGATACGCAGTATTTT. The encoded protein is CASSNGQGYTDTQYF.